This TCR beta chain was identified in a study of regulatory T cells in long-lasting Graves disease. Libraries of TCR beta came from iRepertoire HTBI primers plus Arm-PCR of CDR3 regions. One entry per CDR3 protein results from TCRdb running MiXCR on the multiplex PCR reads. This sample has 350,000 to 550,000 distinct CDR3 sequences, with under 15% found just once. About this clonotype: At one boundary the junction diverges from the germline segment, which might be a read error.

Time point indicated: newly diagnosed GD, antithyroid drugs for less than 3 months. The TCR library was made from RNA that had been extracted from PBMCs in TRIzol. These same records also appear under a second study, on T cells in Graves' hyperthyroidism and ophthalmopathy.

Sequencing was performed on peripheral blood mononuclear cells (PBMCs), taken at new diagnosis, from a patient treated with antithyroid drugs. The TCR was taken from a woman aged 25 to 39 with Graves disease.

CDR3 coding DNA: TGTGCCAGCAGCGGGAGAGATACAGGCACTGGAGCTTTCTTT. Its protein is CASSGRDTGTGAFF. The chain links TRBV9 to TRBJ1-1; perhaps TRBD1 as D (5 bases). The CDR3 consists of 14 residues. CDR1 and CDR2 (germline): SGDLS, YYNGEE.